Below, 27 T cell receptor delta chains from the same sample are listed, as sequenced in a study of γδ T cells in repeated Plasmodium falciparum infection. TCRdb re-called clones from the multiplex PCR reads using CATT. The data hold tens of thousands of delta-chain clones, with 1.7% observed a single time. Gammadelta T cells were flow-sorted from PBMC into Vgamma9/Vdelta2+ and Vdelta2-negative populations for bulk analysis. The specimen was gamma-delta T cells from blood. The receptors shown here come from a pool of human donors (malaria-infected and uninfected, not separated).

This clone was observed a handful of times. Only one base separates this from a far larger clonotype, so it likely reflects a read error. Additional DNA sequences in this sample encode the identical CDR3. This chain connects TRDV3 to TRDJ2; D tentatively fits TRDD2 or TRDD3 (7 bases each). Matching the DNA to germline supplied the J gene, which TCRdb does not give. Per germline, CDR1 TVYSNPD and CDR2 GDNSRS (reference sequence). The CDR3 is made up of 23 amino acids. The V end lost 3 bases, the J end lost 6 bases, and 44 bases lay between the germline ends. The CDR3 is CAFRLINLRGIGHSFLLAAQLFF. CDR3 nucleotides: TGTGCCTTCCGACTAATCAATTTGAGGGGGATTGGTCACTCCTTCCTCCTGGCAGCACAACTCTTCTTT.

Only a few counts were recorded for this clone. The translation of this DNA and the TCRdb protein of a much larger clone differ at residue 6, probably owing to a read error; the protein shown here is translated from the DNA. The CDR3 is CALGEPISRTGGSPWDTRQMFF. In DNA, the CDR3 is TGTGCTCTTGGGGAACCGATTTCCAGGACTGGGGGGAGCCCCTGGGACACCCGACAGATGTTTTTC. The chain combines TRDV1 with TRDJ3, with TRDD3 matching over 8 bases. The V segment lost 1 base and the J segment 2 bases; nucleotides outside the gene matches: 16. Germline V gives CDR1 TSWWSYY, CDR2 QGS. The CDR3 has 22 amino acids.

There are a few counts of this clone. A single base is all that separates this from a far larger clone, so a read error is likely. Other DNA sequences in the same sample also yield this CDR3. The chain carries TRDV1 and TRDJ1; 10 nucleotides align to TRDD3. Germline matching of the DNA provided the J gene here, since TCRdb leaves it blank. The CDR3 runs to 21 residues. Germline V CDR1 and CDR2: TSWWSYY, QGS. The DNA for the CDR3 is TGTGCCCTTGGGGCCCATTCCTACGTTGGTGGGGGATACTCAGAAACCGATAAACTCATCTTT. This sequence encodes CALGAHSYVGGGYSETDKLIF.

A word on this clone: A far larger clone is a single base away, which makes a read error likely. This sample includes further DNA sequences coding for the same CDR3. CDR3 in amino acids: CALGEGAPSWYWGTSQGKLIF. DNA of the CDR3: TGTGCTCTTGGGGAGGGGGCCCCCTCGTGGTACTGGGGGACATCACAGGGTAAACTCATCTTT. The chain recombines TRDV1 with TRDJ1; TRDD3 agrees at 9 bases. Here the J gene was assigned by germline matching of the DNA, as TCRdb has none. V lost 3 bases and J lost 7; bases outside the gene matches: 27. The CDR3 contains 21 residues. Per germline, CDR1 TSWWSYY and CDR2 QGS.

This clone was counted a few times. For this DNA, TCRdb reports the protein of a much larger clone, which diverges at residues 7 and 11, most likely from a read error; the protein presented here is translated directly from the DNA. The J gene is TRDJ1, the V gene TRDV1; TRDD3 agrees at 8 bases. TCRdb leaves out the J gene; it was filled in here by matching the DNA to germline. Germline loops: CDR1 TSWWSYY, CDR2 QGS. Trimming took 4 bases from V and 0 from J; bases not matched to a gene: 22. The CDR3 spans 21 residues. CDR3 protein: CALGAYPPSYALWGNTDKLIF. In DNA form, the CDR3 reads TGTGCTCTTGGGGCGTACCCCCCGTCCTACGCCCTCTGGGGGAACACCGATAAACTCATCTTT.

In this sample, this clone turned up a few times. This probably arose from a read error, given a far larger clone one base away. Other nucleotide sequences from this sample produce the same CDR3. The chain is built from TRDV1 and TRDJ1; TRDD3 matches at 13 bases. The J gene was missing in TCRdb and was found by matching the end of the DNA to germline. V lost 2 bases to trimming and J lost 1 base; unmatched junction nucleotides: 10. The CDR3 contains 19 residues. Germline V gene sequence: CDR1 TSWWSYY, CDR2 QGS. The CDR3 is CALGETRNWGIRGTDKLIF. The CDR3 DNA sequence: TGTGCTCTTGGGGAAACCCGAAACTGGGGGATACGTGGCACCGATAAACTCATCTTT.

Of note for this clone: TCRdb assigns this DNA the protein of a much larger clone, which departs from its translation at residue 19; this likely reflects a read error, and the protein shown comes from translating the DNA. The chain links TRDV3 to TRDJ1, with D perhaps TRDD2 (6 bases). Germline assignment: CDR1 TVYSNPD and CDR2 GDNSRS (reference sequence). The CDR3 contains 21 residues. In DNA form, the CDR3 reads TGTGCCTTTGTGGGACCTTCCCCAATCCTCGAATCACCCGGAGCCACCGATAAACCCATCTTT. Its protein is CAFVGPSPILESPGATDKPIF.

About this clone: TCRdb's listed protein matches a much larger clone and diverges from this DNA's translation at residue 10, likely through a read error; the protein shown comes from the DNA. The gene calls are TRDV1 and TRDJ1, with D possibly matching TRDD3 (5 bases). Germline CDR1 is TSWWSYY and CDR2 is QGS. The CDR3 runs to 19 residues. Trimming left V 3 bases short and J 0 bases short, with 23 bases between. The chain's CDR3 is CALGERAGGPSRYTDKLIF. As DNA, the CDR3 is TGTGCTCTTGGGGAGCGAGCCGGGGGGCCCTCCCGGTACACCGATAAACTCATCTTT.

This clone was counted many times. Only one base separates this from a far larger clonotype, so it likely reflects a read error. This sample includes further DNA sequences coding for the same CDR3. This chain uses TRDV2 with TRDJ1, with 12 bases identical to TRDD3. The J gene was not available in TCRdb and was assigned here by matching the DNA to germline segments. Per the germline V gene, CDR1 is GEAIGNYY and CDR2 is EKD. There are 19 residues in the CDR3. The CDR3 loop reads CACDTLPPGGYGSTDKLIF. In nucleotides, the CDR3 is TGTGCCTGTGACACCCTGCCTCCTGGGGGATACGGAAGCACCGACAAACTCATCTTT.

This clone turned up a few times. A read error likely explains this, since a far larger clone differs by one base. At the DNA level, this CDR3 is encoded by other sequences in the same sample as well. The rearrangement links TRDV1 to TRDJ1; 10 bases map to TRDD3. TCRdb gives no J gene; it was assigned here by matching the DNA to germline. The CDR3 totals 21 residues. Germline CDR1 is TSWWSYY and CDR2 is QGS. The V and J ends lost 8 bases and 4 bases, in that order; junction bases with no gene match: 28. CDR3 in amino acids: CALRELGPTELLGDWCDKLIF. For the CDR3, the DNA is TGTGCTCTTAGAGAACTCGGTCCTACAGAGCTACTGGGGGATTGGTGCGATAAACTCATCTTT.

With respect to this clone: This sequence is one base from a far larger clone and is likely a read error. Other DNA sequences in the same sample also yield this CDR3. The chain links TRDV1 to TRDJ1; TRDD3 agrees at 11 bases. Germline assignment: CDR1 TSWWSYY and CDR2 QGS. The CDR3 has 21 residues. The CDR3 DNA is TGTGCTCTTGGGGAACTCCTCCCTGGCCTTTACTGGGGGATAGAGGACGATAAGCTCATCTTT. It encodes CALGELLPGLYWGIEDDKLIF.

This clone was detected only a few times. One base away lies a much larger clone, so this may be a sequencing read error. This sample includes further DNA sequences coding for the same CDR3. The chain employs TRDV1 and TRDJ1, with 7 bases fitting TRDD3. Germline V gene sequence: CDR1 TSWWSYY, CDR2 QGS. The CDR3 runs to 18 residues. DNA of the CDR3: TGTGCTCTTTGGAGCGGAGGACCCTGGGGGTTGCACACCGATAAGCTCATCTTT. Residues: CALWSGGPWGLHTDKLIF.

At least ten counts were recorded for this clone. The protein TCRdb gives is from a much larger clone and does not agree with this DNA's translation at residue 15, likely a read error; the protein shown here comes from the DNA. This sequence joins TRDV1 and TRDJ1; the match to TRDD3 covers 7 bases. The J gene, missing from TCRdb, was assigned here through DNA to germline matching. V shed 3 bases, J shed 3 bases, and the junction held 22 bases outside the gene matches. Germline V gives CDR1 TSWWSYY, CDR2 QGS. This CDR3 contains 20 residues. The CDR3 reads CALGDPSWGQPRGYADKLIF. In DNA, the CDR3 is TGTGCTCTTGGGGACCCAAGCTGGGGGCAACCCCGGGGGTACGCCGATAAACTCATCTTT.

This clone turned up a few times. This likely came from a read error, as a far larger clone is one base away. Other DNA sequences in this specimen translate into the identical CDR3. This rearrangement joins TRDV1 to TRDJ1, with D possibly matching TRDD3 (6 bases). This CDR3 region has 20 residues. Germline lookup yields CDR1 TSWWSYY and CDR2 QGS. CDR3 DNA: TGCGCTCTTGGGGAACCCAAAAAGTGGGTCTGGGGACCGTACACCGATAAACTCATCTTT. This sequence encodes CALGEPKKWVWGPYTDKLIF.

This clone showed up many times. A read error likely explains why the TCRdb protein, taken from a much larger clone, differs from this DNA's translation at residue 12; the protein shown is translated from the DNA. The chain recombines TRDV2 with TRDJ1; 10 bases match TRDD3. V lost 2 bases, J lost 1 base, and 12 bases stayed unmatched. The CDR3 is made up of 18 amino acids. Per the germline V gene, CDR1 is GEAIGNYY and CDR2 is EKD. Here the CDR3 DNA reads TGTGCCTGTGACATTGGTACTGGGGGATCCGAGTGCACCGATAAACTCATCTTT. Translated, it gives CACDIGTGGSECTDKLIF.

There are a few counts of this clone. The TCRdb protein, from a much larger clone, departs from this DNA's translation at residue 11, likely by read error; the protein shown derives from the DNA. Additional DNA sequences in this sample encode the identical CDR3. The rearrangement uses TRDV1 and TRDJ1, with TRDD2 as a possible D gene (6 bases). No J gene was available from TCRdb, and it was assigned here by a germline match of the DNA. This CDR3 has 25 amino acids. V shed 1 base and J shed 0 bases, with 39 bases lying between them. The germline gives CDR1 TSWWSYY, CDR2 QGS. The CDR3 nucleotides are TGTGCTCTTGGGGAACGGGGTCCTACCCACGACCCTGTCAGGCGGGATCTGAAGTACACCGATAAACTCATCTTT. Its protein product is CALGERGPTHDPVRRDLKYTDKLIF.

This clone was detected only a few times. Only one base separates this from a far larger clonotype, so it likely reflects a read error. This CDR3 is also generated by other DNA sequences in the sample. V and J are TRDV1 and TRDJ1; 13 nucleotides match TRDD3. No J gene was available from TCRdb, and it was assigned here by a germline match of the DNA. CDR1 is TSWWSYY and CDR2 is QGS in the germline V gene. The CDR3 has 26 residues. CDR3 nucleotides: TGTGCCCTTGGGGAACTGGGTACTACAGGTCATCTACTGGGGGATACGCTCCCCTGGGGGACCGATAAACTCATCTTT. Protein sequence: CALGELGTTGHLLGDTLPWGTDKLIF.

This clone was seen only a few times. A read error may be the cause here, since a much bigger clone is one base away. Additional DNA sequences in this sample encode the identical CDR3. This chain uses TRDV1 with TRDJ1; D ambiguous. The J gene comes from matching the DNA to germline here; TCRdb lacks it. The CDR3 spans 21 residues. Germline V gene data show CDR1 as TSWWSYY and CDR2 as QGS. CDR3: CALGEIGNVSIQRRRADKLIF. In DNA, the CDR3 is TGTGCTCTTGGGGAAATCGGGAACGTCTCCATACAAAGGAGGCGTGCCGACAAACTCATCTTT.

The table lists this clone with a few counts. A far larger clone is off by one base, so a read error is likely. This chain connects TRDV2 to TRDJ1; 13 bases are shared with TRDD3. The J gene, missing from TCRdb, was assigned here through DNA to germline matching. Germline CDR1 reads GEAIGNYY; CDR2 reads EKD. The trim removed 1 base at V and 5 bases at J, leaving 15 bases unmatched. CDR3 length equals 19 residues. CDR3 DNA sequence: TGTGCCTGTGACACGTATACTGGGGGATACGCGTTACGTGGGGATAAACTCATCTTT. This codes for CACDTYTGGYALRGDKLIF.

This clone was picked up a small number of times. Since a far larger clone is one base different, this is likely a read error. This same CDR3 is encoded by further DNA sequences in the sample. The chain carries TRDV1 and TRDJ1, with TRDD3 matching 9 bases. The V gene's germline CDR1 is TSWWSYY and CDR2 QGS. The J segment lost 0 bases and the V segment lost 0 bases, leaving 26 bases of the junction unmatched. The CDR3 length is 24 residues. In nucleotides, the CDR3 is TGTGCTCTTGGGGAACTACGTATGAATCCGTACTGGGGGAGACCCAATCGATACACCGATAAACTCATCTTT. Its translation: CALGELRMNPYWGRPNRYTDKLIF.

This clone was counted a few times. A read error is likely here: a far larger clone is one base away. Other nucleotide sequences from this sample produce the same CDR3. J is TRDJ1 and V is TRDV2; 10 bases are shared with TRDD3. TCRdb leaves out the J gene; it was filled in here by matching the DNA to germline. This CDR3 spans 18 amino acids. Trimming at V came to 7 bases and at J to 4 bases, leaving 20 bases not matched to a gene. The germline gives CDR1 GEAIGNYY, CDR2 EKD. The DNA of the CDR3 is TGTGCCTGCGACCCCAGGGAGGGGGATACGCCCCAGTACGATAAACTCATCTTT. Its protein is CACDPREGDTPQYDKLIF.

In this sample, this clone turned up a few times. TCRdb shows a much larger clone's protein in place of this DNA's translation, and the two differ at residue 3, likely through a read error; the protein shown is translated from the DNA. The chain has TRDV2 and TRDJ1; 13 nucleotides match TRDD3. The J segment lost 3 bases and the V segment lost 9 bases, leaving 21 bases of the junction unmatched. Germline CDR1 is GEAIGNYY and CDR2 is EKD. The CDR3 loop spans 19 amino acids. The chain's CDR3 is CARSTSPKTGGYASDKLIF. As DNA, the CDR3 is TGTGCCCGTTCTACTTCACCCAAAACTGGGGGATACGCTTCCGATAAACTCATCTTT.

In its sample, this clone was seen a few times. A far larger clone is one base from this, pointing to a likely read error. Other DNA sequences of this sample code for an identical CDR3. The DNA for the CDR3 is TGTGCTCTTGGAGAACCACGGGAGTGGCTAAGGGTTTTGTACACCGATAAACTCATCTTT. Its translation is CALGEPREWLRVLYTDKLIF. The rearrangement uses TRDV1 and TRDJ1, with D uncertain. TCRdb supplies no J gene; here it was assigned by aligning the nucleotide sequence to germline. The CDR3 sequence is 20 residues long. Germline V CDR1 and CDR2: TSWWSYY, QGS.

Comment on this clone: The protein held in TCRdb is that of a much larger clone and does not match this DNA's translation at residue 6, likely because of a read error; the protein shown is translated from the DNA. The gene calls are TRDV1 and TRDJ1; TRDD3 aligns across 12 bases. Assignment of the J gene here rests on matching the DNA to germline, because TCRdb gives none. The CDR3 sequence is 20 residues long. V lost 5 bases and J lost 1; bases outside the gene matches: 17. Germline V gives CDR1 TSWWSYY, CDR2 QGS. CDR3 protein: CALGSPPPGGYAVSTDKLIF. The CDR3, as DNA: TGTGCTCTTGGGTCACCTCCCCCTGGGGGATACGCGGTATCCACCGATAAACTCATCTTT.

This clone appeared a few times. TCRdb attributes to this sequence the protein of a much larger clone, which differs from the DNA translation at residue 13; a read error is likely, and the protein displayed is translated from the DNA. The chain recombines TRDV2 with TRDJ1, with 12 nucleotides matching TRDD3. The V and J ends lost 0 bases and 0 bases, in that order; junction bases with no gene match: 16. Looked up from germline, CDR1 is GEAIGNYY and CDR2 is EKD. This CDR3 comprises 21 residues. The CDR3 region has the DNA TGTGCCTGTGACACCGCATGGGGTACTGGGGGATACTGTCCGTACACCGATAAACTCATCTTT. Translating gives CACDTAWGTGGYCPYTDKLIF.

This clone was detected a few times. This chain joins TRDV1 and TRDJ1, with 11 bases aligning to TRDD3. Trimming at V came to 3 bases and at J to 2 bases, leaving 14 bases not matched to a gene. The CDR3 consists of 19 residues. The germline CDR1 and CDR2 sequences are TSWWSYY and QGS. CDR3 in DNA: TGTGCTCTTGGGGATAGTCCTACGACTGGGGGATATGGGACCGATAAACTCATCTTT. Its translation is CALGDSPTTGGYGTDKLIF.

This clone has more than one count but fewer than ten. A far larger clone is just one base off, so this is likely a read error. This specimen includes other DNA sequences encoding the same CDR3. V is TRDV1 and J is TRDJ1, with 8 bases fitting TRDD3. V lost 5 bases, J lost 2 bases, and 28 bases stayed unmatched. Germline V lookup: CDR1 TSWWSYY, CDR2 QGS. The CDR3 covers 22 residues. CDR3 amino acids: CALGPPSLPMVLGGSTTDKLIF. DNA for the CDR3: TGTGCTCTTGGGCCACCAAGCCTACCTATGGTACTGGGGGGGTCCACGACCGATAAACTCATCTTT.